Shown below are 9 T cell receptor beta chains from a single sample sequenced in a study of cytomegalovirus exposure and HLA in healthy donors. 13 Jbeta primers and 60 Vbeta primers were used for the PCR. Profiled with immunoSEQ multiplex PCR; TCRdb holds only in-frame clones, not every one. Its table records some 110,000 clones. Sample: PBMCs. The receptors originated from a man aged 25-45 years in good health and CMV-seronegative.

The V and J genes are TRBV5-1 and TRBJ2-1; the D is unclear. The CDR3 extends over 12 amino acids. Between the trimmed V and J ends, which lost 0 bases and 8 bases, there was a span of 6 bases. Germline CDR1 SGHRS, CDR2 YFSETQ. Here the CDR3 reads CASSLDSHEQFF. DNA of the CDR3: TGCGCCAGCAGCTTGGACAGCCATGAGCAGTTCTTC.

This chain joins TRBV5-6 and TRBJ2-5; TRBD2 matches at 12 bases. The V gene end was trimmed by 3 bases and the J gene end by 6 bases; junction bases not matched to a gene: 6. Germline V gene sequence: CDR1 SGHDT, CDR2 YYEEEE. The CDR3 consists of 15 residues. The CDR3 nucleotides read TGTGCCAGCAGCTCCCTAGCGGGGGGGCTTCAGACCCAGTACTTC. This translates into CASSSLAGGLQTQYF.

Here the CDR3 reads CASSRGSNTDTQYF. The CDR3 nucleotides read TGTGCCAGCAGTCGGGGGTCTAACACAGATACGCAGTATTTT. The chain carries TRBV6-5 and TRBJ2-3; possible D gene TRBD2, 6 bases. In germline, CDR1 is MNHEY, CDR2 SVGAGI. Trimming cost V 5 bases and J 2 bases, with 11 bases left between them. This CDR3 is built from 14 residues.

This chain links TRBV19 with TRBJ2-7, with D perhaps matching TRBD1 (6 bases). The CDR3 consists of 14 residues. From germline, CDR1 is LNHDA and CDR2 SQIVND (reference sequence). The germline V and J ends were trimmed by 3 bases and 1 base, with 10 bases remaining between them. This chain's CDR3 is CASSIQGSSYEQYF. CDR3 nucleotide sequence: TGTGCCAGTAGTATCCAGGGGAGTTCCTACGAGCAGTACTTC.

This rearrangement joins TRBV11-3 to TRBJ2-3, with 8 bases that match TRBD2. The germline V gene encodes CDR1 SGHNT and CDR2 YENEEA. The ends lost 4 bases at V and 3 bases at J; junction bases unmatched: 3. This CDR3 has 14 amino acids. Written as DNA, the CDR3 is TGTGCCAGCAGCTCGCGGGGGGCAACAGATACGCAGTATTTT. Protein sequence: CASSSRGATDTQYF.

The chain has TRBV6-1 and TRBJ1-4; TRBD1 might be the D (6 bases). CDR1 and CDR2 from the germline V gene are MNHNS and SASEGT. CDR3 length equals 14 residues. The V and J ends lost 7 bases and 0 bases respectively, with 9 bases between them. The CDR3 nucleotides are TGTGCCAGCAAACGGACAGCAACTAATGAAAAACTGTTTTTT. Translation gives CASKRTATNEKLFF.

About this clone: Germline and junction disagree at one end, which may indicate a read error. CDR3 nucleotides: TGTGCCAGCAGCGCACTGGGAGACTCCTCCGAGCAGTACTTC. Protein product: CASSALGDSSEQYF. The chain employs TRBV6-6 and TRBJ2-7, with D perhaps matching TRBD2 (5 bases). Germline CDR1 MNHNY, CDR2 SVGAGI (reference sequence). The CDR3 has 14 amino acids.

The chain joins TRBV2 to TRBJ2-5; D remains unclear. Germline CDR1 reads SNHLY; CDR2 reads FYNNEI. V lost 7 bases and J lost 0, with 6 bases in between. The CDR3 runs 12 residues. CDR3 nucleotide sequence: TGTGCCAGCATCCTGTACCAAGAGACCCAGTACTTC. Translating gives CASILYQETQYF.

This chain connects TRBV6-1 to TRBJ1-2; D is possibly TRBD1 (5 bases). The CDR3 runs to 14 residues. V was pared by 5 bases and J by 6 bases, with 16 bases between. Germline CDR1 reads MNHNS; CDR2 reads SASEGT. The CDR3 coding sequence is TGTGCCAGCAGTTCTGGGGGGTTGGGAGATGGCTACACCTTC. This translates into CASSSGGLGDGYTF.